The source of this TCR beta chain is a study of T cell responses to AZD1222 COVID-19 vaccine. Assay used: immunoSEQ multiplex PCR; TCRdb lists only in-frame clones, some missing. The sample carries 120,000 or so clones, about nine tenths recorded once. V lost 1 base and J lost 4, with 7 bases in between. CDR1 is LGHDT, CDR2 YNNKEL, per germline (reference sequence). This CDR3 is 13 amino acids long. The sample in question was peripheral blood, obtained on day 0 of AZD1222 vaccination. This clonotype was obtained from an adult in good health. The chain combines TRBV3-1 (or the pseudogene TRBV3-2) with TRBJ2-5; D may be TRBD2 (5 bases). CDR3 loop: CASSQASRETQYF. In nucleotides, the CDR3 is TGTGCCAGCAGCCAAGCTAGCAGAGAGACCCAGTACTTC.